This TCR beta chain came from a study of T-cell reconstitution after alpha-beta-depleted transplantation in children listed by TCRdb under 2016. Some background on the complete study: Using TCR repertoire profiling, the study followed T-cell immune reconstitution in a quantitative way in children after TCRalphabeta/CD19-depleted allogeneic hematopoietic cell transplantation.

From cysteine to phenylalanine, the CDR3 is 15 amino acids long. Of the read, only the CDR3 DNA is kept; its 45 bases are in frame from base 1. According to the germline V gene, CDR1 reads KGHSH and CDR2 reads LQKENI. The V and J ends are trimmed by 3 bases and 3 bases, leaving 12 bases between them. Libraries were prepared through PCR. The instrument given in TCRdb is Illumina HiSeq 2500. TCR library preparation used molecular barcoding, with unique molecular identifiers applied to normalize quantification of the TCRbeta repertoire. TCRdb redid the processing of the public reads, applying fastp at Q25 and MiXCR, and retained in-frame beta chains. Under each unique CDR3 protein, matching rows form one entry showing the most common genes and DNA. This sample gives more than 200,000 distinct CDR3 sequences in total; over 9.5% of them show up just once. The top ten hold about 4.9% of the sample. This clonotype was counted ten times or more. Its antigen has not been determined. No base quality information exists; no much larger clone differs at one position.

Source: PBMCs from the stem cell graft donor, taken from the stem cell graft. Recombination connected TRBV18 to TRBJ2-1, with an unclear D gene assignment. The sequence derives from a human donor who donated a stem cell graft to a child with SCID. For the CDR3, the sequence is CASSPDGGLYNEQFF. The DNA reads as follows: TGTGCCAGCTCACCTGACGGCGGCCTCTACAATGAGCAGTTCTTC.